This T cell receptor beta chain was captured in a study of blood T cells in healthy people across ages. A sample-barcoded 5' primer and a J-beta primer mix were used in a second PCR of about 7 to 12 cycles. TCRdb reanalysed the 5' RACE reads using MiXCR and keeps one entry per CDR3 protein. The repertoire includes 1.4 million to 1.5 million distinct CDR3 sequences, 42% of them detected once, and less than 8% sits in the top ten. The TCR was taken from a woman under 30 in good health. Source material: blood.

The CDR3 nucleotides are TGTGCCAGCAGCGGAGGACTAGCTAGGGAGCAGTTCTTC. Translating gives CASSGGLAREQFF. This chain joins TRBV13 and TRBJ2-1; 8 bases map to TRBD2. The junction had 7 bases not matched to a gene; V was cut back by 5 bases and J by 10 bases. This CDR3 has 13 residues. CDR1 and CDR2 (germline): PRHDT, FYEKMQ (reference sequence).